The 10 T cell receptor beta chains below were found in one sample sequenced in a study of Graves' ophthalmopathy and Graves' hyperthyroidism. Beta-chain TCR CDR3 regions were amplified from RNA transcripts. Amplification began with first-round RT-PCR using HTBI primers, then second-round multiplex PCR was performed. TCRdb analysed the multiplex PCR reads with MiXCR anew, one entry per CDR3 protein. The table lists a few hundred thousand distinct CDR3 sequences, approximately 37% of them singletons. The source material was peripheral blood or thyroid tissue (not recorded which). The origin of the receptors is an adult man with Graves' hyperthyroidism.

J is TRBJ2-5 and V is TRBV15; possible D gene TRBD1, 6 bases. The V and J ends lost 3 bases and 5 bases respectively, with 10 bases between them. Germline loops: CDR1 LNHNV, CDR2 YYDKDF (reference sequence). This CDR3 contains 13 residues. CDR3 region: CATSSQGPETQYF. CDR3 coding DNA: TGTGCCACCAGCAGCCAGGGGCCGGAGACCCAGTACTTC.

In regard to this clonotype: A single base separates this from a much larger clone, so it may be a read error. The chain carries TRBV10-3 and TRBJ2-5; TRBD2 matches at 13 bases. The DNA end is more similar to TRBJ2-1, so the J call may be wrong. CDR3 length: 15 residues. CDR1 is ENHRY, CDR2 SYGVKD, per germline. The CDR3 sequence: CSISLGLAGEGEQFF. DNA of the CDR3: TGTTCCATCAGTCTCGGACTAGCGGGGGAAGGTGAGCAGTTCTTC.

The V gene is TRBV6-5, the J gene TRBJ1-2; D uncertain. The germline V gene has CDR1 MNHEY and CDR2 SVGAGI. V lost 4 bases and J lost 2, with 14 bases in between. This CDR3 is 15 amino acids long. CDR3 sequence: CASSLNGLMNYGYTF. CDR3 DNA: TGTGCCAGCAGTTTGAATGGACTCATGAACTATGGCTACACCTTC.

About this clonotype itself: The junction departs from the called germline gene at one end, perhaps through a read error. The chain joins TRBV7-6 to TRBJ1-1, with unresolved D. The CDR3 has 14 amino acids. Germline CDR1 reads SGHVS; CDR2 reads FNYEAQ. Written as DNA, the CDR3 is TGTGCCAGCAGCTGGAGCGGGCTAAACAATGAAGCTTTCTTT. Encoded protein: CASSWSGLNNEAFF.

Points on this clonotype: A read error may be the cause here, since a much bigger clone is one base away. The genes are TRBV15 and TRBJ2-5; 7 nucleotides match TRBD1. CDR1 is LNHNV and CDR2 is YYDKDF in the germline V gene (reference sequence). The CDR3 spans 15 residues. V dropped 1 base and J dropped 4; count of bases not matched to a gene: 6. The CDR3 protein is CATSRGQGGAETQYF. The DNA for the CDR3 is TGTGCCACCAGCAGAGGTCAAGGGGGCGCAGAGACCCAGTACTTC.

V gene TRBV29-1 combines with J gene TRBJ2-3; TRBD2 might be the D (5 bases). V was clipped by 6 bases and J by 11 bases, with 27 bases between them. Per the germline V gene, CDR1 is SQVTM and CDR2 is ANQGSEA. The CDR3 consists of 15 residues. DNA of the CDR3: TGCAGCGTCAAGACGGGATCTAGCTCCTACAATGAGCAGTATTTT. Translation gives CSVKTGSSSYNEQYF.

The V gene is TRBV7-9, the J gene TRBJ2-2; 7 nucleotides match TRBD1. This CDR3 region has 16 residues. The germline V gene encodes CDR1 SEHNR and CDR2 FQNEAQ (reference sequence). Trimming took 5 bases from V and 2 from J; bases not matched to a gene: 8. The CDR3 loop is CASSSSTGINTGELFF. Here the CDR3 DNA reads TGTGCCAGCAGCAGCTCGACAGGGATAAACACCGGGGAGCTGTTTTTT.

This clonotype was counted only a few times. The chain is built from TRBV20-1 and TRBJ2-3; D may be TRBD2 (5 bases). With 6 bases removed from V and 10 bases from J, the gap between germline ends came to 14 bases. This CDR3 is 11 amino acids long. The germline V gene encodes CDR1 DFQATT and CDR2 SNEGSKA (reference sequence). This CDR3 reads CSAPLGVAQYF. The CDR3 DNA reads TGCAGTGCACCCCTGGGAGTAGCGCAGTATTTT.

The sample holds a few counts of this clonotype. The chain employs TRBV12-3 or TRBV12-4 and TRBJ2-7, with D possibly TRBD2 on 5 matching bases. Trimming removed 5 bases from V and 6 bases from J, with 17 bases in between. The CDR3 runs to 14 residues. The CDR3 loop is CASSLPGDRSEQYF. DNA of the CDR3: TGTGCCAGCAGTCTCCCCGGGGATAGGAGCGAGCAGTACTTC.

V gene TRBV10-1 combines with J gene TRBJ2-5, with a weak D call TRBD2 (6 bases). The CDR3 runs 16 residues. Per the germline V gene, CDR1 is WNHNN and CDR2 is SYGVQD (reference sequence). Trimming pared 9 bases from V and 1 base from J, leaving 21 bases between. Here the CDR3 reads CARDTSGGRTQETQYF. CDR3 nucleotide sequence: TGCGCCAGGGATACCAGCGGAGGGCGGACCCAAGAGACCCAGTACTTC.